This T cell receptor (beta chain) comes out of a study of T-cell reconstitution after alpha-beta-depleted transplantation in children. Ten or more counts support this clonotype. Molecular barcoding with unique molecular identifiers was used for the TCRbeta library. TCRdb ran MiXCR on the PCR reads and lists one entry per CDR3 protein. The table lists about 110,000 distinct CDR3 sequences, 10% of them singletons. Trimming removed 3 bases from V and 1 base from J; junction bases left unmatched: 17. The CDR3 loop spans 20 amino acids. Germline values: CDR1 SGHAT, CDR2 FQNNGV. This rearrangement joins TRBV11-2 to TRBJ2-1, with 8 bases aligning to TRBD2. The clonotype originates from a human donor who donated a stem cell graft to a child with acute lymphoblastic leukemia. Sample: PBMCs from the stem cell graft donor, taken from the stem cell graft. The CDR3 sequence: CASSFDGAGVFLRSYNEQFF. The CDR3 DNA sequence: TGTGCCAGCAGCTTCGATGGAGCGGGGGTCTTTCTGAGGTCCTACAATGAGCAGTTCTTC.